The 15 T cell receptor beta chains reported below all come from one sample, sequenced in a study of blood T cell repertoires in COVID-19. The data were produced by immunoSEQ multiplex PCR, yet TCRdb's version contains in-frame clones alone and is incomplete. This table holds about 300,000 clones, roughly nine tenths found once. The sample taken for sequencing was peripheral blood. These receptors were obtained from a man aged 18-30 years who had recovered from COVID-19.

The chain uses TRBV12-3 or TRBV12-4 and TRBJ1-2, with TRBD1 as a possible D gene (6 bases). CDR3 size: 12 residues. V lost 5 bases to trimming and J lost 8 bases, with 12 bases between them. CDR3 sequence: CASSPGGAGYTF. The CDR3 region has the DNA TGTGCCAGCAGTCCCGGGGGGGCCGGCTACACCTTC.

The chain employs TRBV4-3 and TRBJ1-2; 7 bases align to TRBD1. The V segment lost 4 bases and the J segment 10 bases; nucleotides outside the gene matches: 9. CDR3 length: 13 residues. Germline values: CDR1 LGHNA, CDR2 YSLEER. CDR3 residues: CASSRIQGVIYTF. CDR3 DNA: TGCGCCAGCAGCCGCATCCAGGGGGTAATCTACACCTTC.

The rearrangement uses TRBV5-1 and TRBJ2-2; D is possibly TRBD2 (6 bases). The CDR3 is 14 residues long. V lost 4 bases and J 2 bases, leaving 9 bases between the germline ends. The germline CDR1 and CDR2 sequences are SGHRS and YFSETQ. For the CDR3, the DNA is TGCGCCAGCAGCGGAGGGGCAAACACCGGGGAGCTGTTTTTT. The encoded protein is CASSGGANTGELFF.

The genes are TRBV6-5 and TRBJ2-7; the D is unclear. The V gene's germline CDR1 is MNHEY and CDR2 SVGAGI. The V end lost 2 bases, the J end lost 3 bases, and 8 bases lay between the germline ends. The CDR3 runs 13 residues. The CDR3: CASSYTSRYEQYF. The CDR3 nucleotides read TGTGCCAGCAGTTACACTTCCCGCTACGAGCAGTACTTC.

This chain joins TRBV7-8 and TRBJ2-1, with TRBD2 matching over 7 bases. The CDR3 extends over 16 amino acids. CDR1 is SGHVS, CDR2 FQNEAQ, per germline. V lost 5 bases, J lost 1 base, and 8 bases stayed unmatched. The CDR3 loop reads CASSQIAGYSYNEQFF. CDR3 DNA sequence: TGTGCCAGCAGCCAGATAGCGGGCTATTCCTACAATGAGCAGTTCTTC.

The chain employs TRBV4-3 and TRBJ1-2; possibly TRBD1 for D (5 bases). With 4 bases removed from V and 5 bases from J, the gap between germline ends came to 23 bases. Germline V gene lookup returns CDR1 LGHNA and CDR2 YSLEER. The CDR3 totals 17 residues. The CDR3 region has the DNA TGCGCCAGCAGCCCGACTCCAGAGACAGTCTCTCGGTATGGCTACACCTTC. The encoded protein is CASSPTPETVSRYGYTF.

The gene calls are TRBV18 and TRBJ1-5, with D perhaps matching TRBD1 (6 bases). V gave up 6 bases and J gave up 5 bases, with 14 bases separating them. The CDR3 totals 14 residues. Germline CDR1 and CDR2: KGHSH and LQKENI. The CDR3 loop reads CASSDSGVYQPQHF. Written as DNA, the CDR3 is TGTGCCAGCTCGGATTCAGGGGTTTATCAGCCCCAGCATTTT.

V and J are TRBV11-2 and TRBJ1-2, with 9 positions matching TRBD1. The CDR3 is 15 amino acids. Trimming cost V 5 bases and J 7 bases; bases outside gene matches: 11. In germline, CDR1 is SGHAT, CDR2 FQNNGV. The CDR3 loop is CASSDYRGRMAGYTF. The CDR3 DNA sequence: TGTGCCAGCAGCGACTACAGGGGGCGGATGGCTGGCTACACCTTC.

This clone was counted a single time. V and J are TRBV6-1 and TRBJ2-1; tentatively, D is TRBD1 (7 bases). The CDR3 runs to 17 residues. The V gene's germline CDR1 is MNHNS and CDR2 SASEGT. Between the trimmed V and J ends, which lost 0 bases and 2 bases, there was a span of 14 bases. The CDR3 sequence is CASSEARGQGAYNEQFF. The CDR3 nucleotides are TGTGCCAGCAGTGAAGCCCGGGGGCAGGGGGCCTACAATGAGCAGTTCTTC.

In regard to this clone: In the same sample, other DNA sequences code for this CDR3. The J gene is TRBJ1-5, the V gene TRBV12-3 or TRBV12-4; the D is unclear. The CDR3 has 12 amino acids. Trimming removed 3 bases at V and 7 bases at J, with 7 bases between. CDR3 nucleotide sequence: TGTGCCAGCAGTTTTGGCGGGCAGCCCCAGCATTTT. It translates to CASSFGGQPQHF.

The V gene is TRBV6-1, the J gene TRBJ2-6; 9 bases match TRBD1. V gave up 4 bases and J gave up 2 bases; unmatched junction bases: 3. The CDR3 is 16 residues long. Germline CDR1 reads MNHNS; CDR2 reads SASEGT. The CDR3 nucleotides are TGTGCCAGCAGTGTGGGACAGGGTGCTGGGGCCAACGTCCTGACTTTC. This translates into CASSVGQGAGANVLTF.

The chain uses TRBV10-3 and TRBJ2-4; D is perhaps TRBD2 (5 bases). CDR1 is ENHRY and CDR2 is SYGVKD in the germline V gene. CDR3 length equals 14 residues. Between the trimmed V and J ends, which lost 6 bases and 0 bases, there was a span of 9 bases. For the CDR3, the DNA is TGTGCCATCAGCGAGGGCATAGCCAAAAACATTCAGTACTTC. It codes for CAISEGIAKNIQYF.

The chain links TRBV6-2 or TRBV6-3 to TRBJ1-5, with D perhaps matching TRBD1 (5 bases). V was shortened by 4 bases and J by 3 bases, with 16 bases between the two germline ends. The CDR3 runs to 16 residues. Looked up from germline, CDR1 is MNHEY and CDR2 is SVGEGT. Here the CDR3 DNA reads TGTGCCAGCAGTTCCCCGTTGGGGGGGGACAATCAGCCCCAGCATTTT. Translating it yields CASSSPLGGDNQPQHF.

The V call is TRBV30, the J call TRBJ2-7, with TRBD2 matching 8 bases. Losses at the gene ends were 5 bases for V and 6 bases for J; bases not matched to a gene: 9. The germline CDR1 and CDR2 sequences are GTSNPN and SVGIG (reference sequence). This CDR3 has 13 residues. The CDR3 sequence: CAWGLTGTSEQYF. Here the CDR3 DNA reads TGTGCCTGGGGACTCACAGGGACTAGCGAGCAGTACTTC.

The rearrangement joins TRBV4-1 to TRBJ2-3, with a tentative D call TRBD2 (5 bases). Germline V gene sequence: CDR1 MGHRA, CDR2 YSYEKL. The V gene lost 4 bases and the J gene lost 6 bases, with 8 bases spanning the gap. The CDR3 loop spans 12 amino acids. CDR3 amino acids: CASSRRGDTQYF. CDR3 in DNA: TGCGCCAGCAGCCGGCGCGGGGATACGCAGTATTTT.